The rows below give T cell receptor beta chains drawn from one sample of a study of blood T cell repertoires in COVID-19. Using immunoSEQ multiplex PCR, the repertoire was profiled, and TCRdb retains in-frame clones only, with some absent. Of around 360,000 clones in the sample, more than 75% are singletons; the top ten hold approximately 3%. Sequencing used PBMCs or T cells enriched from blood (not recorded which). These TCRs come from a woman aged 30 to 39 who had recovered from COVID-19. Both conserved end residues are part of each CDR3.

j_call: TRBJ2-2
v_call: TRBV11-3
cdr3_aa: CASSSWDSGGTGELFF

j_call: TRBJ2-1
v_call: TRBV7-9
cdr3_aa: CASSFFSGGLNEQFF

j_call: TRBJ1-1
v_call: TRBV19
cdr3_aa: CASGPFGNTEAFF

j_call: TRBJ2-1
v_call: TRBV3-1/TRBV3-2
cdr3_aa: CASSLTGALSYNEQFF

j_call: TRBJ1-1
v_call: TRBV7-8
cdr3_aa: CASSPSRVTEAFF

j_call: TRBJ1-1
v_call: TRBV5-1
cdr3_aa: CASRHTGANTEAFF

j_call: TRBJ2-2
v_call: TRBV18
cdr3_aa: CASSPPLAGTTNTGELFF

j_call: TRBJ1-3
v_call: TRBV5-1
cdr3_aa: CASSSGQGENTIYF

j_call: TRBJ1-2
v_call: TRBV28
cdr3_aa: CASSTGTPRQGYTF

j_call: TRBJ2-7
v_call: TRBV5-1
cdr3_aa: CASSLPYTEPLEQYF

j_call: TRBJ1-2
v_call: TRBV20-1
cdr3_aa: CSAGETYGYTF

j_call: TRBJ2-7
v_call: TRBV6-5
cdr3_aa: CASTVAHEQYF

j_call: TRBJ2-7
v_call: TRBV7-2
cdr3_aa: CASSMAVLGAYEQYF

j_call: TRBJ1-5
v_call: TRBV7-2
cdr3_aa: CASSLIPGKVPQHF

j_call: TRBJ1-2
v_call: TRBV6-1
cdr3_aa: CASSEGWRDYGYTF

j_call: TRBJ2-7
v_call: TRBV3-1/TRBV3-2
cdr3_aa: CASSQDPGPYEQYF

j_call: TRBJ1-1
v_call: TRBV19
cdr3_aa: CASTGTGNTEAFF

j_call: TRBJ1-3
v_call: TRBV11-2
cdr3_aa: CASSLLGFSGNTIYF

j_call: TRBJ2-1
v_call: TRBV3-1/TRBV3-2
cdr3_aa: CASSQRTSSWGEQFF

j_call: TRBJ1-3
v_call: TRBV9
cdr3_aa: CASRPPGARGNTIYF

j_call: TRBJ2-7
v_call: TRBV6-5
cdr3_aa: CASIPDFSYEQYF

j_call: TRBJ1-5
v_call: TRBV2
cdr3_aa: CASSASQGASQPQHF

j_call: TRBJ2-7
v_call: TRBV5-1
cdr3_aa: CASSLAGDREDEQYF

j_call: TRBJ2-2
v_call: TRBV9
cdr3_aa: CASSVLDRATGELFF

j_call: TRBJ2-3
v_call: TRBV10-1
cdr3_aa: CASSEFRDSTSTDTQYF

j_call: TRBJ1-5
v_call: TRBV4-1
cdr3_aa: CASSQEAGAGTQHF

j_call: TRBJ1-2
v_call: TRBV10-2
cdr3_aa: CASSGERSGYTF

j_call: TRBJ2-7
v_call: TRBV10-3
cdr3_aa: CAISLTGNGYEQYF

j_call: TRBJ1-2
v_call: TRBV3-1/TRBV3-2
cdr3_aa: CASSLSTGDGYTF

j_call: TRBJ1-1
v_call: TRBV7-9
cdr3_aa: CASSSAGENTEAFF

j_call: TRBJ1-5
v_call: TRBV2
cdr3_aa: CASSEGKGQDSNQPQHF

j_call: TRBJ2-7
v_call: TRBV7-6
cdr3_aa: CASSLGSSGATYEQYF

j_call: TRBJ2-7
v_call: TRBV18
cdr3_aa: CASSPLGAGAGPYEQYF

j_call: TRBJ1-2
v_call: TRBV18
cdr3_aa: CASSPGTANYGYTF

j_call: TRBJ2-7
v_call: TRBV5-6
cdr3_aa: CASSLTGTESYEQYF

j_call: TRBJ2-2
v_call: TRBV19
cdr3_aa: CASSRRLATPNTGELFF

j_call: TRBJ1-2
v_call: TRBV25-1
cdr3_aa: CASSTQAGGDGYTF

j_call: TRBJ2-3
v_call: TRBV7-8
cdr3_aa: CASSFYRDTPQVDTQYF

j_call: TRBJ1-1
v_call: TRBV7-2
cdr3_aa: CASSFPWEGQNTEAFF

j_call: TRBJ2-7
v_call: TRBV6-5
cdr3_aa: CASNAGTPSVEQYF

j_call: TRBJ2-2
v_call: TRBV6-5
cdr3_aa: CASSYVFRGIGGELFF

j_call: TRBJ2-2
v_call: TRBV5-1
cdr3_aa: CASRHYRGEDTGELFF

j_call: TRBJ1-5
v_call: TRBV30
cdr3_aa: CAWSHHIADSRQPQHF

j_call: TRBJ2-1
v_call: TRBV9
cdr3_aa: CASSVEGGGGNEQFF